The T cell receptor beta chain under discussion was sequenced for a study of long-term antiretroviral therapy in people with HIV. The V gene end was trimmed by 2 bases and the J gene end by 0 bases; junction bases not matched to a gene: 6. The CDR3 totals 17 residues. Germline V gene data show CDR1 as SGHNT and CDR2 as YENEEA. A v3.0 immunoSEQ assay was performed at survey level. The protocol was immunoSEQ multiplex PCR, while the TCRdb copy is restricted to in-frame clones and leaves out a portion. The data contain about 21,000 clones, 88% of them seen just once; the ten biggest clones take up roughly 3.6%.

The chain links TRBV11-3 to TRBJ2-2, with 7 bases identical to TRBD2. The clonotype was recovered from a man in his fifties or sixties with HIV. The sequencing here drew on unsorted PBMCs, taken 2.3 years after starting antiretroviral therapy. In nucleotides, the CDR3 is TGTGCCAGCAGCTTAAGCGGGGCCGGCGCGAACACCGGGGAGCTGTTTTTT. It yields the protein CASSLSGAGANTGELFF.